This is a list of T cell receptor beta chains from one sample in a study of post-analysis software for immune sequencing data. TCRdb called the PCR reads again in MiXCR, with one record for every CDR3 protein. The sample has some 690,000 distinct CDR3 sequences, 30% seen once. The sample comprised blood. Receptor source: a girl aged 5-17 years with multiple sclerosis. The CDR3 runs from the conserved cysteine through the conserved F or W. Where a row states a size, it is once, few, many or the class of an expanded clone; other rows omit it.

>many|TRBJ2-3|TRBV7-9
CASSLVGREDTQYF
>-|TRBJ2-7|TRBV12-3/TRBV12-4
CASRVREAPYEQYF
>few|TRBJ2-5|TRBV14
CASSDGLWRETQYF
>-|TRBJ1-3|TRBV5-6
CASSLVDTGDTIYF
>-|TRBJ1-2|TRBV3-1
CASSQLHRNYGYTF
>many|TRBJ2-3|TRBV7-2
CASSLEGPTTQYF
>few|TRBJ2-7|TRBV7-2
CASSVRDDWYEQYF
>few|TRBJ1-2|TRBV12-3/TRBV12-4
CASSFLDMFGYTF
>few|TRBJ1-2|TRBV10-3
CAIRGGQGGYTF
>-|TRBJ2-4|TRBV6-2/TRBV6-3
CASSYFLRDIQYF
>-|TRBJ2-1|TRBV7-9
CASSPLGSGRINEQFF
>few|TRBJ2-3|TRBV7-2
CASSLGAGADTDTQYF
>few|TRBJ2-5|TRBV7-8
CASSFGGEGETQYF
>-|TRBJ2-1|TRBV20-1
CSVTETAYNEQFF
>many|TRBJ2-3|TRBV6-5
CASSPRDRGSTDTQYF
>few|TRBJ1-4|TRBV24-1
CATSDRQGGPTNEKLFF
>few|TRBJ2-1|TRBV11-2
CASSFRGTYNEQFF
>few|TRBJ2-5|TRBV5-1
CASSRDPKTQYF
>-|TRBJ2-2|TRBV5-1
CASSLGVNTGELFF
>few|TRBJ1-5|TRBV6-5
CASSYTAGQPQHF
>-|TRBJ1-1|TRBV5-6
CASSLPGGRLTEAFF
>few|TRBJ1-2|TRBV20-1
CSALKDGNYGYTF
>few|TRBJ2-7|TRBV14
CASSPRAAADFSYEQYF
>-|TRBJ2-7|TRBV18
CASSPGGGQPYEQYF
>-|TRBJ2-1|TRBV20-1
CSARDFRSNEQFF
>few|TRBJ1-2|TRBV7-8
CASSSSGLVGNYGYTF